The 29 T cell receptor beta chains reported below all come from one sample, sequenced in a study of T cell responses to AZD1222 COVID-19 vaccine. Sequencing was performed with immunoSEQ multiplex PCR; in TCRdb, only in-frame clones are kept and a portion is missing. This table has fewer than 150,000 clones, 70% to 90% appearing once. The input for sequencing was peripheral blood, taken on day 0 of AZD1222 vaccination. The receptors shown here come from an adult in good health.

This rearrangement joins TRBV6-5 to TRBJ1-6; TRBD1 matches 7 bases. Germline CDR1 reads MNHEY; CDR2 reads SVGAGI. J was trimmed by 9 bases and V by 0 bases; bases with no gene match: 8. The CDR3 has 16 amino acids. Here the CDR3 reads CASSYSRDRESSPLHF. The CDR3 DNA reads TGTGCCAGCAGTTACTCGAGGGACAGAGAAAGTTCACCCCTCCACTTT.

V gene TRBV5-1 combines with J gene TRBJ1-1, with D tentatively TRBD1 (6 bases). The germline CDR1 and CDR2 sequences are SGHRS and YFSETQ. V was trimmed by 0 bases and J by 3 bases, leaving 15 bases between them. CDR3 length: 16 amino acids. In DNA, the CDR3 is TGCGCCAGCAGCTTGGTGTCGCAGGGGAGGGACACTGAAGCTTTCTTT. Translated, it gives CASSLVSQGRDTEAFF. Drawing the rest from reference TRBV5-1 and TRBJ1-1, the complete variable domain is KAGVTQTPRYLIKTRGQQVTLSCSPISGHRSVSWYQQTPGQGLQFLFEYFSETQRNKGNFPGRFSGRQFSNSRSEMNVSTLELGDSALYLCASSLVSQGRDTEAFFGQGTRLTVV.

This clone was seen a few times. This chain connects TRBV13 to TRBJ2-1; either TRBD1 or TRBD2 may supply D (6 bases each). V was shortened by 6 bases and J by 6 bases, with 18 bases between the two germline ends. This CDR3 region has 15 residues. Germline CDR1 reads PRHDT; CDR2 reads FYEKMQ (reference sequence). The CDR3 DNA reads TGTGCCAGCAGTGGCTTGGGGGGCCAAATCAATGAGCAGTTCTTC. It specifies CASSGLGGQINEQFF.

The chain couples TRBV6-4 to TRBJ1-3, with D tentatively TRBD1 (5 bases). CDR1 is MRHNA, CDR2 SNTAGT, per germline. The CDR3 is 13 residues long. V lost 6 bases, J lost 4 bases, and 10 bases lay in between. The CDR3 nucleotides read TGTGCCAGCAGCACACAGGTGGGAAACACCATATATTTT. It yields the protein CASSTQVGNTIYF.

The gene calls are TRBV5-4 and TRBJ1-5; no clear D gene. This CDR3 contains 15 residues. Germline CDR1 and CDR2: SGHNT and YYREEE (reference sequence). With 4 bases removed from V and 1 base from J, the gap between germline ends came to 12 bases. The CDR3 sequence: CASSLDGLSNQPQHF. DNA of the CDR3: TGTGCCAGCAGCCTGGACGGGTTGAGCAATCAGCCCCAGCATTTT.

Only one count was recorded for this clone. The rearrangement uses TRBV6-5 and TRBJ1-6, with D possibly matching TRBD1 (5 bases). V lost 4 bases, J lost 7 bases, and 11 bases lay in between. This CDR3 region has 14 residues. CDR1 is MNHEY and CDR2 is SVGAGI in the germline V gene. The CDR3 here is CASSSRETNSPLHF. CDR3 in DNA: TGTGCCAGCAGTTCCAGGGAGACCAATTCACCCCTCCACTTT.

This clone was counted a few times. The sample carries other DNA sequences with the same CDR3. In DNA form, the CDR3 reads TGTGCCAGCAGCCAAGAACTGAACACTGAAGCTTTCTTT. Translated, it gives CASSQELNTEAFF. The rearrangement links TRBV14 to TRBJ1-1, with D hard to call. The V gene's germline CDR1 is SGHDN and CDR2 FVKESK. This CDR3 comprises 13 residues. V lost 0 bases, J lost 0 bases, and 2 bases lay in between.

The chain is built from TRBV4-3 and TRBJ1-2; weak D call: TRBD1 (6 bases). CDR1 is LGHNA, CDR2 YSLEER, per germline. Trimming pared 1 base from V and 4 bases from J, leaving 13 bases between. The CDR3 has 15 residues. CDR3 sequence (DNA): TGCGCCAGCAGCCAAGTAGGACAGTGGTCCTATGGCTACACCTTC. This codes for CASSQVGQWSYGYTF.

The genes are TRBV5-1 and TRBJ2-1; D is undetermined. V lost 1 base and J lost 0, with 8 bases in between. The CDR3 loop spans 15 amino acids. CDR1 is SGHRS, CDR2 YFSETQ, per germline. The CDR3, as DNA: TGCGCCAGCAGCTTGTTGGGAAGCTCCTACAATGAGCAGTTCTTC. Translating it yields CASSLLGSSYNEQFF. The variable domain in full, completed from reference TRBV5-1 and TRBJ2-1, reads KAGVTQTPRYLIKTRGQQVTLSCSPISGHRSVSWYQQTPGQGLQFLFEYFSETQRNKGNFPGRFSGRQFSNSRSEMNVSTLELGDSALYLCASSLLGSSYNEQFFGPGTRLTVL.

The chain combines TRBV7-9 with TRBJ1-1; D perhaps matches TRBD1 (6 bases). Germline assignment: CDR1 SEHNR and CDR2 FQNEAQ (reference sequence). This CDR3 has 16 residues. Deletions cut 5 bases from V and 2 bases from J, with 18 bases between. The CDR3 sequence is CASSQPPGGLNTEAFF. In nucleotides, the CDR3 is TGTGCCAGCAGCCAACCCCCCGGGGGGCTAAACACTGAAGCTTTCTTT.

The chain links TRBV7-8 to TRBJ1-1; TRBD1 is a possible D gene (6 bases). The germline gives CDR1 SGHVS, CDR2 FQNEAQ. The CDR3 runs to 14 residues. The ends were cut back, 5 bases at V and 1 base at J, with 11 bases in the middle. The CDR3 loop is CASSPQDRNTEAFF. DNA of the CDR3: TGTGCCAGCAGCCCTCAGGACAGGAACACTGAAGCTTTCTTT.

This sequence joins TRBV27 and TRBJ1-1; TRBD1 might be the D (5 bases). Trimming shortened V by 3 bases and J by 1 base, and 9 bases separated the two germline ends. There are 14 residues in the CDR3. Germline lookup yields CDR1 MNHEY and CDR2 SMNVEV (reference sequence). The CDR3 reads CASSFARENTEAFF. CDR3 nucleotide sequence: TGTGCCAGCAGTTTCGCCAGGGAGAACACTGAAGCTTTCTTT.

J is TRBJ1-6 and V is TRBV7-2; a possible D gene is TRBD1 (6 bases). Trimming pared 3 bases from V and 5 bases from J, leaving 8 bases between. This CDR3 has 14 amino acids. Germline V gene lookup returns CDR1 SGHTA and CDR2 FQGNSA. CDR3 in amino acids: CASSFRQDNSPLHF. Here the CDR3 DNA reads TGTGCCAGCAGCTTTAGACAGGATAATTCACCCCTCCACTTT.

The chain is built from TRBV7-2 and TRBJ1-1; a possible D gene is TRBD1 (5 bases). The CDR3 extends over 16 amino acids. The V end was cut by 1 base, the J end by 4 bases, with 16 bases between. Germline lookup yields CDR1 SGHTA and CDR2 FQGNSA. CDR3 sequence: CASSLGSPRGTTEAFF. CDR3 nucleotides: TGTGCCAGCAGCTTAGGCTCCCCGCGGGGGACCACTGAAGCTTTCTTT.

The gene calls are TRBV6-2 or TRBV6-3 and TRBJ1-1, with D uncertain. This CDR3 region has 13 residues. Germline CDR1 MNHEY, CDR2 SVGEGT. Trimming removed 2 bases at V and 4 bases at J, with 8 bases between. DNA of the CDR3: TGTGCCAGCAGTTACAGGGTGGGCACTGAAGCTTTCTTT. The encoded protein is CASSYRVGTEAFF.

There are a few counts of this clone. The chain has TRBV21-1 and TRBJ2-7. TRBV21-1 corresponds to a pseudogene. The CDR3 is 14 residues long. The CDR3 bases are TGTGCCAGCAGCAAAAAAACGGCCTCCTACGAGCAGTACTTC. Translated: CASSKKTASYEQYF.

This rearrangement joins TRBV7-2 to TRBJ1-4; D gene unclear. Germline V CDR1 and CDR2: SGHTA, FQGNSA. The V end lost 1 base, the J end lost 5 bases, and 2 bases lay between the germline ends. This CDR3 has 12 residues. CDR3 sequence (DNA): TGTGCCAGCAGCTTAGGAAATGAAAAACTGTTTTTT. It yields the protein CASSLGNEKLFF.

V usage is TRBV6-2 or TRBV6-3 and J usage is TRBJ1-2; D unresolved. V was pared by 6 bases and J by 2 bases, with 7 bases between. This CDR3 has 12 residues. CDR1 MNHEY and CDR2 SVGEGT come from the germline V gene. CDR3 sequence: CASSDGNYGYTF. The CDR3 DNA reads as TGTGCCAGCAGCGACGGAAACTATGGCTACACCTTC.

The rearrangement joins TRBV12-3 or TRBV12-4 to TRBJ1-1; 9 nucleotides agree with TRBD1. The CDR3 runs to 11 residues. The trim removed 6 bases at V and 9 bases at J, leaving 2 bases unmatched. CDR3 nucleotides: TGTGCCAGCAGGGACAGGGGAAAAGCTTTCTTT. Amino acid sequence: CASRDRGKAFF.

V gene TRBV5-8 combines with J gene TRBJ1-2, with D uncertain. V lost 6 bases, J lost 4 bases, and 16 bases lay in between. Germline CDR1 SGHTS, CDR2 YDEGEE. The CDR3 runs to 14 residues. CDR3 bases: TGTGCCAGCACCATTCAAGGGCAGTCCTATGGCTACACCTTC. Translation gives CASTIQGQSYGYTF.

The chain joins TRBV11-3 to TRBJ1-2; tentatively, D is TRBD1 (6 bases). This CDR3 has 16 residues. Germline CDR1 reads SGHNT; CDR2 reads YENEEA. The V gene lost 0 bases and the J gene lost 8 bases, with 19 bases spanning the gap. The CDR3: CASSLDVTGRASGYTF. Here the CDR3 DNA reads TGTGCCAGCAGCTTAGATGTTACAGGGAGGGCCTCGGGCTACACCTTC.

The chain uses TRBV3-1 (or the pseudogene TRBV3-2) and TRBJ1-5; D gene ambiguous. The CDR3 covers 14 residues. Germline CDR1 and CDR2: LGHDT and YNNKEL (reference sequence). V was trimmed by 4 bases and J by 2 bases, leaving 9 bases between them. Written as DNA, the CDR3 is TGTGCCAGCAGCCCCAGCGTTGGCAATCAGCCCCAGCATTTT. The encoded protein is CASSPSVGNQPQHF.

The rearrangement links TRBV7-6 to TRBJ2-7, with D perhaps matching TRBD1 or TRBD2 (5 bases each). The CDR3 has 15 residues. Germline-derived CDR1 and CDR2 are SGHVS and FNYEAQ. The germline V and J ends were trimmed by 4 bases and 2 bases, with 15 bases remaining between them. The CDR3 nucleotides read TGTGCCAGCAGCTCCGTCCGGGACCGCACCTACGAGCAGTACTTC. Amino acid sequence: CASSSVRDRTYEQYF.

The chain links TRBV19 to TRBJ1-4; TRBD1 matches at 8 bases. The germline gives CDR1 LNHDA, CDR2 SQIVND (reference sequence). Germline trimming cut 7 bases from V and 5 bases from J; bases unmatched to any gene: 15. The CDR3 is 17 residues long. CDR3 region: CASKVIRGQEENEKLFF. In DNA, the CDR3 is TGTGCCAGTAAGGTAATCAGGGGGCAGGAGGAGAATGAAAAACTGTTTTTT. Combining the CDR3 with reference TRBV19 and TRBJ1-4 gives the whole variable domain DGGITQSPKYLFRKEGQNVTLSCEQNLNHDAMYWYRQDPGQGLRLIYYSQIVNDFQKGDIAEGYSVSREKKESFPLTVTSAQKNPTAFYLCASKVIRGQEENEKLFFGSGTQLSVL.

The V gene is TRBV5-1, the J gene TRBJ1-4, with D perhaps TRBD1 (6 bases). CDR3 length equals 20 residues. Trimming stripped 4 bases from V and 0 bases from J, with 25 bases between. Looked up from germline, CDR1 is SGHRS and CDR2 is YFSETQ. CDR3 loop: CASSREGHIRTATTNEKLFF. As DNA, the CDR3 is TGCGCCAGCAGCCGGGAGGGACACATCCGAACCGCAACAACTAATGAAAAACTGTTTTTT.

V usage is TRBV2 and J usage is TRBJ1-6; 8 bases line up with TRBD1. This CDR3 is built from 13 residues. The germline V gene encodes CDR1 SNHLY and CDR2 FYNNEI. Trimming cost V 8 bases and J 7 bases; bases outside gene matches: 4. The CDR3 region has the DNA TGTGCCAGCCGAAGACAGGGGAATTCACCCCTCCACTTT. As protein: CASRRQGNSPLHF.

This clone showed up just a few times. The V gene is TRBV19, the J gene TRBJ1-1; D is perhaps TRBD1 (6 bases). The CDR3 loop spans 14 amino acids. V lost 3 bases, J lost 1 base, and 9 bases lay in between. The germline CDR1 and CDR2 sequences are LNHDA and SQIVND (reference sequence). DNA for the CDR3: TGTGCCAGTAGTATGGGAGGGGGGAACACTGAAGCTTTCTTT. Protein sequence: CASSMGGGNTEAFF.

The chain joins TRBV6-5 to TRBJ1-2; no reliable D call. V was shortened by 6 bases and J by 6 bases, with 17 bases between the two germline ends. The germline V gene has CDR1 MNHEY and CDR2 SVGAGI. This CDR3 spans 14 amino acids. For the CDR3, the DNA is TGTGCCAGCAGGCCAGCGGGGTTAGAGAATGGCTACACCTTC. This codes for CASRPAGLENGYTF.

The sample holds a few counts of this clone. The J gene is TRBJ2-5, the V gene TRBV13; D may be TRBD2 (5 bases). V lost 5 bases and J 3 bases, leaving 16 bases between the germline ends. CDR1 is PRHDT, CDR2 FYEKMQ, per germline (reference sequence). The length of the CDR3 is 15 residues. The DNA of the CDR3 is TGTGCCAGCAGCCCGAACATAGGAGGTAAAGAGACCCAGTACTTC. The encoded protein is CASSPNIGGKETQYF.